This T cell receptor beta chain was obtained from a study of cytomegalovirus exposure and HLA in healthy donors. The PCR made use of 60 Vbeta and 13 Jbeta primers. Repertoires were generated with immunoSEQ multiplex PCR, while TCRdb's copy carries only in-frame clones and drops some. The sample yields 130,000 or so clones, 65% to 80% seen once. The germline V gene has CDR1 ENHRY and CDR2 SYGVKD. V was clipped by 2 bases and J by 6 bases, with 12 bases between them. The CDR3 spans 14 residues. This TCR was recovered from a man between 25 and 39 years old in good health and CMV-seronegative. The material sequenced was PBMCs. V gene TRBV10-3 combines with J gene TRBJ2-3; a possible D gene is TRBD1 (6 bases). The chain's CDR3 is CAISEDYQGDTQYF. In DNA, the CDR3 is TGTGCCATCAGTGAGGACTACCAGGGGGATACGCAGTATTTT.